The 4 T cell receptor beta chains below were found in one sample sequenced in a study of shared clonotypes between healthy human individuals. Sequencing used immunoSEQ multiplex PCR; TCRdb keeps in-frame clones, though not all of them. The sample consists of under 1,100,000 clones, about 77% of them appearing once. The sequenced sample consisted of memory CD4+ T cells sorted from blood. Subset given: CD45RA-negative fraction. The receptor set was obtained from a man aged 18 to 30 in good health.

There are a few counts of this clone. The rearrangement links TRBV19 to TRBJ2-3; tentative D call: TRBD2 (6 bases). This CDR3 is 14 amino acids long. CDR1 and CDR2 (germline): LNHDA, SQIVND (reference sequence). V was clipped by 1 base and J by 8 bases, with 13 bases between them. Here the CDR3 reads CASSIGGRDGTQYF. CDR3 sequence (DNA): TGTGCCAGTAGTATAGGCGGGCGGGACGGTACGCAGTATTTT.

As to this clone: The likely explanation is a read error, given a far larger clone one base away. This chain joins TRBV10-2 and TRBJ1-6; no firm D call. In germline, CDR1 is WSHSY, CDR2 SAAADI. The CDR3 sequence is 13 residues long. V lost 3 bases, J lost 5 bases, and 5 bases lay in between. CDR3 region: CASSDQHNSPLHF. The CDR3 DNA reads TGCGCCAGCAGTGATCAGCATAATTCACCCCTCCACTTT.

V usage is TRBV19 and J usage is TRBJ2-1, with D perhaps matching TRBD2 (6 bases). The germline CDR1 and CDR2 sequences are LNHDA and SQIVND (reference sequence). V was shortened by 4 bases and J by 3 bases, with 13 bases between the two germline ends. The CDR3 runs to 15 residues. The DNA for the CDR3 is TGTGCCAGTAGTACACCCGCGGGGCTCTACAATGAGCAGTTCTTC. As protein: CASSTPAGLYNEQFF.

This clone occurred once. V gene TRBV28 combines with J gene TRBJ1-5; D is unclear. In germline, CDR1 is MDHEN, CDR2 SYDVKM. The CDR3 is 15 residues long. Trimming took off 5 bases at V and 7 bases at J, with 18 bases between the two ends. CDR3 nucleotide sequence: TGTGCCAGCAGTCGTGACACATACTCGGGACAGCCCCAGCATTTT. Translating gives CASSRDTYSGQPQHF. The entire variable domain, with the rest obtained from reference TRBV28 and TRBJ1-5, is as follows: DVKVTQSSRYLVKRTGEKVFLECVQDMDHENMFWYRQDPGLGLRLIYFSYDVKMKEKGDIPEGYSVSREKKERFSLILESASTNQTSMYLCASSRDTYSGQPQHFGDGTRLSIL.